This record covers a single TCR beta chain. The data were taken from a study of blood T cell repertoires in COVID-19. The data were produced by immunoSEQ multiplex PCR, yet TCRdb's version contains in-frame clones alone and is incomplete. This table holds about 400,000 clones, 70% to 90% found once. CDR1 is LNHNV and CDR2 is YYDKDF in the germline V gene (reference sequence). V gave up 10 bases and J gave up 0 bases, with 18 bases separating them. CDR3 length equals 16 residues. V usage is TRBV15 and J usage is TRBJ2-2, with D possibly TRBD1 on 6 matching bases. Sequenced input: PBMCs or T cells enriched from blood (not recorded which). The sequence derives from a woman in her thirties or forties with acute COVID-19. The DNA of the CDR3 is TGTGCCAGTCGGGGAGAACAGGGAACGAACACCGGGGAGCTGTTTTTT. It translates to CASRGEQGTNTGELFF. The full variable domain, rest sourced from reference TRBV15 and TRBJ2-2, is DAMVIQNPRYQVTQFGKPVTLSCSQTLNHNVMYWYQQKSSQAPKLLFHYYDKDFNNEADTPDNFQSRRPNTSFCFLDIRSPGLGDTAMYLCASRGEQGTNTGELFFGEGSRLTVL.